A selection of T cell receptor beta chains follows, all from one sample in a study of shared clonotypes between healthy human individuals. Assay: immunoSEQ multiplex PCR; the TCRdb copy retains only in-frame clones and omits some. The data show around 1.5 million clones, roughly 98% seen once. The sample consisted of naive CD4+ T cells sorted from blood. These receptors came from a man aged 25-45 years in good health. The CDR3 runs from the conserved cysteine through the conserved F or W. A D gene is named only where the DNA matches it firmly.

CASSLSGVAKNIQYF	TRBV28	TRBJ2-4	.
CASSRQGYWELFF	TRBV6-1	TRBJ2-2	TRBD1
CASSPGQEAYEQYF	TRBV5-5	TRBJ2-7	TRBD1
CSGAPHEQFF	TRBV20-1	TRBJ2-1	.
CASSPTGQGSTYEQYF	TRBV28	TRBJ2-7	TRBD1
CASSRGRTGPHEQYF	TRBV19	TRBJ2-7	TRBD1
CASSSVPQPQHF	TRBV28	TRBJ1-5	.
CASSESRAFPAGANVLTF	TRBV10-1	TRBJ2-6	.
CASSLGDEQYF	TRBV11-2	TRBJ2-7	.
CASSVAGGGETQYF	TRBV9	TRBJ2-5	TRBD2
CASSQGLAGGYLDTQYF	TRBV5-1	TRBJ2-3	TRBD2
CASSPTRGAGTEAFF	TRBV5-4	TRBJ1-1	.
CASSSEGGTSGRTYEQYF	TRBV7-9	TRBJ2-7	TRBD2
CASSSAVAKNIQYF	TRBV6-5	TRBJ2-4	.
CASVGGYRMNTEAFF	TRBV7-2	TRBJ1-1	.
CASSQDGVGNQPQHF	TRBV4-2	TRBJ1-5	.
CSALSYDEQFF	TRBV20-1	TRBJ2-1	.
CASLPPGGTEAFF	TRBV7-2	TRBJ1-1	.
CASSFYRGNEQFF	TRBV7-2	TRBJ2-1	TRBD1
CSVGQGSNQPQHF	TRBV29-1	TRBJ1-5	TRBD1
CASSPDRGLTGANVLTF	TRBV5-6	TRBJ2-6	TRBD1
CASSLDGTGTDTQYF	TRBV7-9	TRBJ2-3	TRBD1
CASSLRQGATYEQYF	TRBV18	TRBJ2-7	TRBD1
CATSRGGLAGGLYEQYF	TRBV15	TRBJ2-7	TRBD1
CASSQVVGWSGNTIYF	TRBV14	TRBJ1-3	.
CASSPLAGGYNEQFF	TRBV7-2	TRBJ2-1	TRBD2
CASSNRPNYGYTF	TRBV21-1	TRBJ1-2	.
CASSSPQDYTDTQYF	TRBV6-5	TRBJ2-3	.
CASSQILAVSYNEQFF	TRBV28	TRBJ2-1	TRBD2
CASWSVSYEQYF	TRBV27	TRBJ2-7	.
CASSLGGASGIGETQYF	TRBV5-4	TRBJ2-5	TRBD2
CAISGSGTPRQIEQFF	TRBV10-3	TRBJ2-1	.
CASSPRTSGRWYEQYF	TRBV9	TRBJ2-7	TRBD2
CASSRSGLSEQYF	TRBV7-3	TRBJ2-7	.
CATILDLGTGELFF	TRBV2	TRBJ2-2	.
CASGDRGLEAFF	TRBV2	TRBJ1-1	TRBD1
CASSSGTSGQDTQYF	TRBV5-1	TRBJ2-3	TRBD2
CASSPPWRNGYTF	TRBV5-4	TRBJ1-2	.
CASSQDRGLAGGYEQYF	TRBV14	TRBJ2-7	TRBD2
CSAGGWKDATNEKLFF	TRBV29-1	TRBJ1-4	.
CASSLLDRGRTEAFF	TRBV27	TRBJ1-1	TRBD1
CASSLRLGGGSYEQYF	TRBV5-4	TRBJ2-7	.
CASSLLRDRAYYEQYF	TRBV28	TRBJ2-7	TRBD1
CASSPETSGRVYEQFF	TRBV5-1	TRBJ2-1	TRBD2
CASSDSPRRVYNEQFF	TRBV6-1	TRBJ2-1	.
CAWNSGGKYEQYF	TRBV30	TRBJ2-7	TRBD1
CASSLGGERPQHF	TRBV7-2	TRBJ1-5	.
CANRTDPNYGYTF	TRBV28	TRBJ1-2	.
CASSSGVGEKLFF	TRBV28	TRBJ1-4	.
CASSLGLLQSGDTQYF	TRBV5-1	TRBJ2-3	.